These 2 T cell receptor beta chains were sequenced from one sample in a study of CD8+CD57+ T cells in acquired aplastic anemia. Both TCR beta VDJ combination and CDR3 sequence profiling were carried out. Genomic DNA was the template for this profiling. TCRdb ran MiXCR on the reads and lists one entry per CDR3 protein. The repertoire consists of roughly 50,000 distinct CDR3 sequences, with about 78% occurring once and the leading ten covering approximately 34%. The sample taken for sequencing was sorted CD4+, CD8+, or CD8+CD57+ T cells (not recorded which) from PBMCs. The source of these receptors is a human donor in good health, serving as a control.

The rearrangement links TRBV7-9 to TRBJ2-5; no definite D call. CDR1 and CDR2 (germline): SEHNR, FQNEAQ (reference sequence). CDR3 length: 15 amino acids. Trimming removed 0 bases at V and 3 bases at J, with 11 bases between. CDR3: CASSLAEVVKETQYF. CDR3 nucleotides: TGTGCCAGCAGCTTAGCGGAAGTTGTAAAAGAGACCCAGTACTTC.

The chain joins TRBV24-1 to TRBJ2-7; D not resolved. Germline V gene lookup returns CDR1 KGHDR and CDR2 SFDVKD. The length of the CDR3 is 13 residues. The V end lost 9 bases, the J end lost 2 bases, and 13 bases lay between the germline ends. CDR3 nucleotides: TGTGCCACCTTCCCGAACAGACCCTACGAGCAGTACTTC. Protein sequence: CATFPNRPYEQYF.